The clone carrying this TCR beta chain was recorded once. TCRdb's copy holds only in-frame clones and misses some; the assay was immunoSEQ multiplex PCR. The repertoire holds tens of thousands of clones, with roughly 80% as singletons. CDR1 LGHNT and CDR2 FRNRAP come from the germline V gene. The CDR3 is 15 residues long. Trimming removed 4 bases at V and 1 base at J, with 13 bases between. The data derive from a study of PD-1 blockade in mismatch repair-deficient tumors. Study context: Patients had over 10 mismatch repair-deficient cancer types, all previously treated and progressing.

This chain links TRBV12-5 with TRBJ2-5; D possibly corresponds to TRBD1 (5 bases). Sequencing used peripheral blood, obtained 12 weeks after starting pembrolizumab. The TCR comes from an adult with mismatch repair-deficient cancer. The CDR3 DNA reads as TGTGCTAGTGGTTCGGGTCAGGGCATCCAAGAGACCCAGTACTTC. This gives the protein CASGSGQGIQETQYF. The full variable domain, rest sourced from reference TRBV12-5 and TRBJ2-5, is DARVTQTPRHKVTEMGQEVTMRCQPILGHNTVFWYRQTMMQGLELLAYFRNRAPLDDSGMPKDRFSAEMPDATLATLKIQPSEPRDSAVYFCASGSGQGIQETQYFGPGTRLLVL.